Each of the 19 T cell receptor beta chains below was sequenced from the same sample in a study of blood T cell repertoires in COVID-19. TCRdb's table, derived via immunoSEQ multiplex PCR, lists solely in-frame clones and lacks some. The table has 220,000 or so clones, roughly 84% seen once; the top ten hold 3% to 3.5%. Sequencing was performed on peripheral blood. Source of these receptors: a woman in her twenties or thirties who had recovered from COVID-19.

The V and J genes are TRBV5-6 and TRBJ2-2, with a weak D call TRBD2 (6 bases). This CDR3 comprises 17 residues. The germline V gene encodes CDR1 SGHDT and CDR2 YYEEEE. Between the trimmed V and J ends, which lost 2 bases and 2 bases, there was a span of 16 bases. The CDR3 sequence is CASSLGRGLINTGELFF. CDR3 DNA sequence: TGTGCCAGCAGCTTAGGCAGAGGACTAATAAACACCGGGGAGCTGTTTTTT.

The V gene is TRBV28, the J gene TRBJ2-2, with TRBD1 identical over 7 bases. The J segment lost 4 bases and the V segment lost 3 bases, leaving 5 bases of the junction unmatched. The CDR3 is 15 amino acids. The germline gives CDR1 MDHEN, CDR2 SYDVKM. The CDR3 DNA sequence: TGTGCCAGCAGTTTTGAGGGGGCGGTCACCGGGGAGCTGTTTTTT. It is translated as CASSFEGAVTGELFF. Supplemented by reference TRBV28 and TRBJ2-2, the full variable domain reads DVKVTQSSRYLVKRTGEKVFLECVQDMDHENMFWYRQDPGLGLRLIYFSYDVKMKEKGDIPEGYSVSREKKERFSLILESASTNQTSMYLCASSFEGAVTGELFFGEGSRLTVL.

As concerns this clone: Other DNA sequences in the same sample also yield this CDR3. J is TRBJ1-5 and V is TRBV12-3 or TRBV12-4; D not resolved. The CDR3 extends over 13 amino acids. V was shortened by 5 bases and J by 2 bases, with 7 bases between the two germline ends. The CDR3 loop reads CASSRTGNQPQHF. The CDR3 DNA reads as TGTGCCAGCAGTAGGACTGGCAATCAGCCCCAGCATTTT.

V and J are TRBV3-1 (or the pseudogene TRBV3-2) and TRBJ2-7; 7 bases map to TRBD1. Per germline, CDR1 LGHDT and CDR2 YNNKEL (reference sequence). With 0 bases clipped from V and 0 bases from J, the junction kept 5 bases outside the gene matches. The CDR3 is 16 residues long. The CDR3 reads CASSQDGTAASYEQYF. CDR3 in DNA: TGTGCCAGCAGCCAAGACGGGACAGCTGCCTCCTACGAGCAGTACTTC.

The chain has TRBV9 and TRBJ2-2; 8 positions agree with TRBD1. Germline CDR1 reads SGDLS; CDR2 reads YYNGEE. Trimming at V came to 3 bases and at J to 5 bases, leaving 9 bases not matched to a gene. The CDR3 consists of 16 residues. The CDR3 sequence is CASSDPGGAGTGELFF. DNA for the CDR3: TGTGCCAGCAGCGACCCAGGGGGCGCGGGGACCGGGGAGCTGTTTTTT.

This clone was observed a few times. CDR3 nucleotide sequence: TGTGCCAGCAGCTTAGACAGAGAACTCTACGAGCAGTACTTC. Amino acids: CASSLDRELYEQYF. This sequence joins TRBV7-9 and TRBJ2-7; D is ambiguous. CDR3 length: 14 amino acids. Germline CDR1 SEHNR, CDR2 FQNEAQ (reference sequence). The ends were cut back, 1 base at V and 3 bases at J, with 10 bases in the middle. Together with reference TRBV7-9 and TRBJ2-7, the CDR3 gives the full variable domain: DTGVSQNPRHKITKRGQNVTFRCDPISEHNRLYWYRQTLGQGPEFLTYFQNEAQLEKSRLLSDRFSAERPKGSFSTLEIQRTEQGDSAMYLCASSLDRELYEQYFGPGTRLTVT.

The chain carries TRBV11-2 and TRBJ1-2, with 10 bases aligning to TRBD1. This CDR3 is built from 15 residues. The ends lost 5 bases at V and 1 base at J; junction bases unmatched: 4. Germline CDR1 is SGHAT and CDR2 is FQNNGV. DNA of the CDR3: TGTGCCAGCAGCCAGGGACAGGGGCATAACTATGGCTACACCTTC. This sequence encodes CASSQGQGHNYGYTF.

The chain is built from TRBV21-1 and TRBJ2-7; TRBD1, the D gene given by the table, was not confirmed from the DNA. TRBV21-1 is a recognized pseudogene. The CDR3 covers 10 residues. The CDR3 spells CASSHSEQYF. The CDR3 DNA is TGTGCCAGCAGCCACAGCGAGCAGTACTTC.

This clone was picked up one time. This chain connects TRBV5-6 to TRBJ2-7; 9 bases match TRBD2. Germline CDR1 reads SGHDT; CDR2 reads YYEEEE. CDR3 length: 18 residues. V lost 0 bases to trimming and J lost 6 bases; unmatched junction nucleotides: 16. The CDR3 DNA reads as TGTGCCAGCAGCTTGGGGGGACCTAGCGGGACTGGCAGGGGCGAGCAGTACTTC. Its translation: CASSLGGPSGTGRGEQYF.

This chain links TRBV6-2 or TRBV6-3 with TRBJ2-1, with D maybe TRBD2 (5 bases). The V gene lost 5 bases and the J gene lost 2 bases, with 13 bases spanning the gap. The CDR3 spans 15 residues. Germline assignment: CDR1 MNHEY and CDR2 SVGEGT. CDR3 residues: CASSSGPVTYNEQFF. DNA of the CDR3: TGTGCCAGCAGTAGCGGACCCGTGACCTACAATGAGCAGTTCTTC.

This clone was detected only once. DNA for the CDR3: TGTGCCAGCAGCGTATCCCCAGGGGCGATGAACACTGAAGCTTTCTTT. Its protein product is CASSVSPGAMNTEAFF. This chain joins TRBV9 and TRBJ1-1, with a possible D match to TRBD1 (6 bases). Trimming left V 1 base short and J 0 bases short, with 13 bases between. The germline gives CDR1 SGDLS, CDR2 YYNGEE. The CDR3 runs to 16 residues.

The chain couples TRBV28 to TRBJ2-5, with 13 bases lining up with TRBD2. Germline trimming cut 6 bases from V and 5 bases from J; bases unmatched to any gene: 6. Germline V CDR1 and CDR2: MDHEN, SYDVKM. This CDR3 spans 15 amino acids. The CDR3 is CASRLGLAGVETQYF. The DNA for the CDR3 is TGTGCCAGCAGACTAGGACTAGCGGGAGTGGAGACCCAGTACTTC.

The chain recombines TRBV6-1 with TRBJ1-4; TRBD1 aligns across 7 bases. V lost 0 bases to trimming and J lost 3 bases; unmatched junction nucleotides: 4. CDR1 and CDR2 (germline): MNHNS, SASEGT. This CDR3 region has 16 residues. The CDR3 here is CASSEAWDSSNEKLFF. DNA of the CDR3: TGTGCCAGCAGTGAAGCATGGGACAGTTCTAATGAAAAACTGTTTTTT.

This rearrangement joins TRBV18 to TRBJ1-4; perhaps TRBD1 as D (5 bases). This CDR3 contains 15 residues. Between the trimmed V and J ends, which lost 3 bases and 0 bases, there was a span of 8 bases. Germline V gene lookup returns CDR1 KGHSH and CDR2 LQKENI. This CDR3 reads CASSPDRSTNEKLFF. CDR3 in DNA: TGTGCCAGCTCACCTGACAGATCAACTAATGAAAAACTGTTTTTT.

The CDR3 sequence is CASSLDGGYNSPLHF. CDR3 in DNA: TGTGCCAGCAGCTTGGATGGCGGCTATAATTCACCCCTCCACTTT. This chain links TRBV5-6 with TRBJ1-6; no clear D gene. The CDR3 contains 15 residues. V lost 0 bases and J lost 3, with 7 bases in between. Germline CDR1 reads SGHDT; CDR2 reads YYEEEE.

V gene TRBV19 combines with J gene TRBJ2-7; 13 bases agree with TRBD2. The CDR3 length is 16 residues. Germline lookup yields CDR1 LNHDA and CDR2 SQIVND (reference sequence). The trim removed 3 bases at V and 0 bases at J, leaving 2 bases unmatched. The CDR3 nucleotides read TGTGCCAGTAGTATCTGGACTAGCGGGGGCTCCTACGAGCAGTACTTC. This sequence encodes CASSIWTSGGSYEQYF.

V is TRBV2 and J is TRBJ1-2, with D tentatively TRBD1 (5 bases). Trimming left V 4 bases short and J 4 bases short, with 10 bases between. CDR3 length: 13 residues. CDR1 is SNHLY, CDR2 FYNNEI, per germline. The CDR3 is CASSGDSVYGYTF. CDR3 DNA sequence: TGTGCCAGCAGTGGTGACAGTGTCTATGGCTACACCTTC.

The V call is TRBV19, the J call TRBJ2-5; a weak D match, TRBD1 (5 bases). The germline V gene encodes CDR1 LNHDA and CDR2 SQIVND (reference sequence). Trimming removed 5 bases from V and 0 bases from J, with 13 bases in between. The CDR3 runs 15 residues. The CDR3 region is CASSSQGSYQETQYF. The CDR3 nucleotides are TGTGCCAGTAGTTCCCAGGGTAGTTACCAAGAGACCCAGTACTTC.

The chain combines TRBV11-2 with TRBJ2-5; 12 nucleotides align to TRBD2. The CDR3 length is 15 residues. Germline assignment: CDR1 SGHAT and CDR2 FQNNGV. V was clipped by 2 bases and J by 4 bases; unmatched bases: 2. CDR3: CASSLRTSGTETQYF. CDR3 nucleotides: TGTGCCAGCAGCTTAAGGACTAGCGGGACAGAGACCCAGTACTTC.